This T cell receptor (beta chain) was observed in a study of response to subunit inactivated influenza vaccine listed by TCRdb under 2018. Some background on the complete study: The study used deep quantitative T cell receptor repertoire profiling to track responses to a trivalent subunit inactivated influenza vaccine.

The sample's time point label, decoded: around 47 days after influenza vaccine administration. Study-wide conclusions, independent of this receptor: According to the authors, only a limited number of new T cells may be recruited by each seasonal influenza vaccination.

Deletion took 3 bases off V and 0 bases off J, with a span of 9 bases between the germline ends. The CDR3 goes from the cysteine to the phenylalanine over 13 residues. The only DNA kept is the CDR3, 39 bases in frame from the first base. CDR1 is given as DFQATT and CDR2 as SNEGSKA, both from the germline V gene (reference sequence). Library preparation employed RT-PCR. These reads were obtained on an Illumina HiSeq 2500. TCRdb trimmed public reads at Q25 via fastp, called clones via MiXCR and kept in-frame beta chains. Rows with a matching CDR3 protein are joined into one entry that keeps the most common DNA and genes. This sample gives approximately 530,000 distinct CDR3 sequences in total; approximately 12% of them show up just once. The leading ten clones occupy around 13% of the sample. This clonotype was counted only a few times. Its antigen is currently not known. No clone much larger than this one lies a single base away; base qualities are absent.

The receptor comes from a man aged 50-59 years who received an inactivated influenza vaccine. Donor details come from another sample of the same person, matched by shared clones. Here the chain combines TRBV20-1 and TRBJ2-7; a confident D gene designation cannot be given. The input for sequencing was PBMCs from blood, taken more than 35 days after vaccination. The nucleotide sequence is TGCAGTGCTAGGCGGTGGGGCTCCTACGAGCAGTACTTC. It is translated as CSARRWGSYEQYF.